The present T cell receptor (beta chain) was sequenced within a study of vaccination effects on CD4 cells after COVID-19. General study results and limits: Few convalescent patients were included, and no early post-infection timepoints were sampled. Clones that were induced by infection or by vaccine showed marked contraction late after vaccination.

Libraries were prepared by immunoSEQ multiplex PCR; TCRdb keeps only in-frame clonotypes and omits some of them. Of about 57,000 clones listed, approximately 81% are singletons. The authors isolated CD4+ T cells after about eleven days of culture. The vaccine given was either BNT162b2 or mRNA-1273, in two doses. On this clone: Its antigen is still unknown.

CDR1 is MDHEN and CDR2 is SYDVKM in the germline V gene. The CDR3 loop spans 16 amino acids. With V trimmed by 5 bases and J by 8 bases, 14 bases remained unmatched. This chain connects TRBV28 to TRBJ1-2; 10 nucleotides agree with TRBD1. The sequence came from a human donor who received a COVID-19 vaccine. The sample was CD4+ T cells from PBMCs cultured without peptide, taken after COVID-19 vaccination. The CDR3 DNA reads TGTGCCAGCAGTCGGCGGGTTGACAGGGGGCGCAACGGCTACACCTTC. Encoded protein: CASSRRVDRGRNGYTF.